This TCR beta chain was retrieved from a study of blood T cell repertoires in COVID-19. Whole-study context: The samples span acute and convalescent COVID-19 from the United States, Italy and Spain. Sample material is recorded as cDNA or gDNA derived from T cells, B-cell-depleted T cells, or PBMCs.

Authors' methods: Researchers report that nucleated cell counts were estimated from reference gene primer amplification. Sequencing was performed with immunoSEQ multiplex PCR; in TCRdb, only in-frame clones are kept and a portion is missing. For V, J and clone size, that table is used; D and trimming come from the DNA. The sample carries around 230,000 clones, more than 80% recorded once. Trimming shortened V by 7 bases and J by 1 base, and 14 bases separated the two germline ends. This CDR3 has 15 residues. Germline CDR1 and CDR2: SGHRS and YFSETQ. The source of this sequence is a man younger than 40 who had recovered from COVID-19. Sequencing was carried out using peripheral blood. V is TRBV5-1 and J is TRBJ2-2, with D tentatively TRBD1 (6 bases). CDR3 sequence (DNA): TGCGCCAGCGCTAGGGGGTACGAGAACACCGGGGAGCTGTTTTTT. Translation: CASARGYENTGELFF. The full variable domain, in which reference TRBV5-1 and TRBJ2-2 provide the parts outside the CDR3, is KAGVTQTPRYLIKTRGQQVTLSCSPISGHRSVSWYQQTPGQGLQFLFEYFSETQRNKGNFPGRFSGRQFSNSRSEMNVSTLELGDSALYLCASARGYENTGELFFGEGSRLTVL.